Listed below are T cell receptor beta chains from one sample, sequenced in a study of T cell repertoires in cytomegalovirus infection. Each CDR3 protein gets one entry after TCRdb re-called the reads with MiXCR. The data show around 290,000 distinct CDR3 sequences, about a quarter seen once. The sequencing sample was made of PBMCs. The receptors derive from a human donor in good health (CMV status not recorded). Some clones in this sample may be carry-over from other donors' samples. Both conserved end residues are part of each CDR3. The D gene is left open where the match is weak. Clone size is shown for a subset of rows, as once, few, many or a class of expanded clone.

>TRBJ1-1|-|-|TRBV5-1
CASSLGAGEAFF
TGCGCCAGCAGCTTGGGTGCAGGGGAGGCTTTCTTT
>TRBJ1-2|-|-|TRBV6-5
CASSYINRDGYTF
TGTGCCAGCAGTTACATAAACAGGGATGGCTACACCTTC
>TRBJ2-7|-|TRBD1|TRBV7-2
CASSQGQGSEQYF
TGTGCCAGCAGCCAGGGACAGGGTAGCGAGCAGTACTTC
>TRBJ1-3|-|-|TRBV11-2
CASTDYRGSGNTIYF
TGTGCCAGCACCGATTATAGGGGTTCTGGAAACACCATATATTTT
>TRBJ2-5|few|TRBD2|TRBV10-3
CAIRGSGIQETQYF
TGTGCCATCAGGGGTAGCGGGATCCAAGAGACCCAGTACTTC
>TRBJ2-3|few|-|TRBV2
CASSPRVDDTQYF
TGTGCCAGCAGTCCCCGGGTGGATGATACGCAGTATTTT
>TRBJ2-1|few|-|TRBV6-8
CASSFPGYNEQFF
TGTGCCAGCAGTTTTCCGGGGTACAATGAGCAGTTCTTC
>TRBJ2-3|many|TRBD2|TRBV7-2
CASSPRQTSGRGQRDTQYF
TGTGCCAGCAGCCCGAGACAGACTAGCGGGAGGGGGCAAAGAGATACGCAGTATTTT
>TRBJ1-4|many|-|TRBV7-2
CASSKTGSLTWEKLFF
TGTGCCAGCAGTAAGACAGGTTCTCTAACCTGGGAAAAACTGTTTTTT
>TRBJ1-2|-|-|TRBV7-3
CASSLNPANYGYTF
TGTGCCAGCAGCTTAAATCCAGCTAACTATGGCTACACCTTC
>TRBJ1-6|few|-|TRBV2
CASSIVALHF
TGTGCCAGCTCCATAGTGGCCCTCCACTTT
>TRBJ1-4|-|-|TRBV14
CASSQGLAGWSEKLFF
TGTGCCAGCAGCCAAGGTTTAGCAGGGTGGAGTGAAAAACTGTTTTTT
>TRBJ2-3|-|TRBD2|TRBV7-2
CASSLAGGEADTQYF
TGTGCCAGCAGCTTAGCGGGAGGGGAAGCAGATACGCAGTATTTT
>TRBJ2-2|many|-|TRBV7-3
CASSLNFNTGELFF
TGTGCCAGCAGCTTAAATTTCAACACCGGGGAGCTGTTTTTT
>TRBJ1-5|-|-|TRBV15
CATSRDLGGSNQPQHF
TGTGCCACCAGCAGAGATCTGGGGGGAAGCAATCAGCCCCAGCATTTT
>TRBJ1-5|-|-|TRBV20-1
CSASSAADSNQPQHF
TGCAGTGCTAGTTCGGCAGCCGATAGCAATCAGCCCCAGCATTTT
>TRBJ2-7|-|-|TRBV5-6
CASSSQSRGLYEQYF
TGTGCCAGCAGCTCCCAGTCCCGGGGCCTCTACGAGCAGTACTTC
>TRBJ2-1|-|TRBD1|TRBV5-6
CASSGLQGDLYNEQFF
TGTGCCAGCAGCGGACTACAGGGGGATTTGTACAATGAGCAGTTCTTC
>TRBJ1-1|many|TRBD1|TRBV7-2
CASSLETGGTEAFF
TGTGCCAGCAGCTTGGAGACAGGGGGCACTGAAGCTTTCTTT
>TRBJ2-1|-|-|TRBV29-1
CAYSRVDEQFF
TGCGCTTATTCAAGAGTGGATGAGCAGTTCTTC
>TRBJ2-2|few|TRBD1|TRBV18
CASSPGTGATNTGELFF
TGTGCCAGCTCACCCGGGACAGGGGCAACGAACACCGGGGAGCTGTTTTTT
>TRBJ2-7|few|-|TRBV29-1
CSVEFGGGYEQYF
TGCAGCGTTGAATTTGGGGGAGGCTACGAGCAGTACTTC
>TRBJ2-5|few|TRBD1|TRBV7-3
CASSLGTGGGQETQYF
TGTGCCAGCAGCTTAGGGACAGGGGGCGGCCAAGAGACCCAGTACTTC
>TRBJ2-2|few|TRBD2|TRBV19
CASRDYSNTGELFF
TGTGCCAGCCGGGACTACTCGAACACCGGGGAGCTGTTTTTT
>TRBJ2-1|-|TRBD1|TRBV6-2/TRBV6-3
CASSTGTAYNEQFF
TGTGCCAGCAGTACCGGGACAGCCTACAATGAGCAGTTCTTC
>TRBJ1-6|many|-|TRBV7-2
CASIPRQAAKTPLHF
TGTGCCAGCATCCCCCGCCAGGCAGCCAAGACACCCCTCCACTTT
>TRBJ2-7|-|TRBD1|TRBV20-1
CSRDRKAYEQYF
TGCAGTAGGGACAGGAAAGCATACGAGCAGTACTTC
>TRBJ2-7|many|TRBD2|TRBV7-2
CASSVTSGGAYEQYF
TGTGCCAGCAGCGTTACTAGCGGAGGCGCCTACGAGCAGTACTTC
>TRBJ2-5|-|TRBD1|TRBV7-2
CASSSQGFGETQYF
TGTGCCAGCAGCTCACAGGGGTTCGGGGAGACCCAGTACTTC
>TRBJ1-6|few|TRBD1|TRBV6-5
CASSPRTGGFSPLHF
TGTGCCAGCAGTCCCAGGACAGGGGGCTTCTCACCCCTCCACTTT
>TRBJ2-1|few|TRBD2|TRBV6-5
CASSSPSGRASYNEQFF
TGTGCCAGCAGTTCCCCTAGCGGGAGGGCCTCCTACAATGAGCAGTTCTTC
>TRBJ1-5|few|-|TRBV6-5
CASSYERSNQPQHF
TGTGCCAGCAGTTACGAAAGGTCTAATCAGCCCCAGCATTTT
>TRBJ2-7|-|TRBD2|TRBV7-8
CASSIGLAGGGRGYEQYF
TGTGCCAGCAGCATTGGACTAGCGGGAGGGGGGCGTGGGTACGAGCAGTACTTC
>TRBJ2-5|-|-|TRBV6-1
CASSRTWTVPETQYF
TGTGCCAGCAGTCGCACTTGGACAGTTCCAGAGACCCAGTACTTC
>TRBJ2-5|many|TRBD2|TRBV20-1
CSAEKSGEGRETQYF
TGCAGTGCTGAAAAGAGCGGGGAGGGCCGAGAGACCCAGTACTTC
>TRBJ2-1|many|TRBD2|TRBV7-8
CASSYRTSGRLTYNEQFF
TGTGCCAGCAGCTACCGGACTAGCGGGAGACTCACCTACAATGAGCAGTTCTTC
>TRBJ1-1|few|TRBD1|TRBV2
CASSSSGTGLTEAFF
TGTGCCAGCAGTTCCTCCGGGACAGGGCTTACTGAAGCTTTCTTT
>TRBJ2-1|-|TRBD2|TRBV5-4
CASMDWVAGGTEQFF
TGTGCCAGCATGGATTGGGTAGCGGGAGGTACTGAGCAGTTCTTC
>TRBJ2-7|-|-|TRBV10-3
CAISAPSSAYEQYF
TGTGCCATCAGTGCTCCTAGCAGCGCCTACGAGCAGTACTTC
>TRBJ2-7|-|-|TRBV29-1
CSVYGNSYEQYF
TGCAGCGTTTACGGGAACTCCTACGAGCAGTACTTC
>TRBJ2-3|many|-|TRBV7-9
CASSFSRAADTQYF
TGTGCCAGCAGCTTCTCCAGGGCGGCAGATACGCAGTATTTT
>TRBJ2-1|-|-|TRBV5-1
CASSIEGASYNEQFF
TGCGCCAGCAGCATCGAGGGAGCTTCCTACAATGAGCAGTTCTTC